This T cell receptor (beta chain) was identified during a study of T cells after yellow fever vaccination (dated by TCRdb to the late 2010s). Notes on the research overall: Libraries from fractions with low cell numbers were prepared with the SMART-Seq v4 Ultra Low Input RNA kit. To track T-cell clones before and after primary and booster YFV17D yellow fever vaccination, bulk TCR alpha and beta repertoires were sequenced longitudinally. Two healthy male donors, one aged 18 to 30 and one aged 30 to 40 years, were included in the cohort. Blood was drawn at multiple timepoints before and after primary and secondary immunization, with bulk PBMC replicates and cell subsets isolated. General findings and caveats noted by the study authors: Because abundant contaminating clonotypes from the bulk population could be contained in FACS-sorted repertoires, computational filtering was required. A small fraction of clonotypes appeared in both the CD4 and CD8 compartments, likely as a result of convergent recombination. The secondary T-cell response was weaker than the primary response but faster, peaking on day 5 instead of day 15. The study included only two donors, which limits how far the findings can be generalized. After the booster, most of the clones that had expanded following primary vaccination were detected again (roughly 96% of CD4 and roughly nine tenths of CD8), which suggests that memory was broadly maintained.

Read against the paper, the sample's treatment or condition label means: live attenuated yellow fever vaccine strain. At each blood-draw timepoint, two biological replicates of bulk PBMCs were collected. PBMCs were isolated from peripheral blood using a standard Ficoll-Paque protocol. TriZol was used to extract RNA from bulk PBMCs, from CD4 and CD8 fractions, and from dextramer-positive and dextramer-negative fractions. The instrument given in TCRdb is Illumina NovaSeq 6000. Synthesis of TCR cDNA relied on 5'RACE template switching, a step that introduced a universal primer site along with unique molecular identifiers. Priming of cDNA synthesis was performed from both the TCR alpha and TCR beta constant segments. Library amplification involved two PCR steps, and the second step added sample barcodes and sequencing adapters. Libraries were sequenced on Illumina HiSeq 2500 (2x100 bp) or NovaSeq (2x150 bp). The original methods were these. MIGEC was used to demultiplex reads and collapse the reads into UMI consensus sequences, and MiXCR was used for V(D)J alignment. Clonotypes responding to the vaccine were identified with edgeR on replicate PBMC samples, with the criteria of FDR below 0.01 and a log2 fold change above 5 up to day 15. Each bulk clonotype received a CD4 or CD8 identity based on whether the sequenced CD4 or CD8 repertoire contained that clonotype at higher abundance. TCRdb passed the public sequencing reads through fastp at Q25 and MiXCR, retaining productive beta sequences. Rows merge per CDR3 protein into single entries with the most common DNA and genes. The V and J calls shown here were made by TCRdb, not taken from the authors' results. The table for this sample lists more than 300,000 distinct CDR3 sequences; approximately 4.5% of them were counted only once. Around 19% of the sample belongs to the ten largest clones.

This clonotype was detected many times. Its recognized antigen is unknown. One base away there is no much larger clone; base qualities are not given. The TCR was taken from a young man who received the YFV17D yellow fever vaccine. The specimen comprised PBMCs, sampled 15 days after the yellow fever booster vaccination.

The DNA is TGTGCCAGCAGTCCCCAAGGGACAGCGAACACCGGGGAGCTGTTTTTT. This translates into CASSPQGTANTGELFF. The chain is assembled from TRBV7-3 and TRBJ2-2, and TRBD1 matches 7 of the central bases. CDR1 SGHTA and CDR2 FQGTGA are derived from the germline V gene. V is pruned by 6 bases and J by 0 bases, leaving 7 bases of the junction without a gene match. Including cysteine and phenylalanine, the CDR3 has 16 amino acids. Only the CDR3 part of the read is kept: 48 bases, read in frame from the first base. The reference TRBV7-3 and TRBJ2-2 proteins fill in what lies around the CDR3, so the full variable domain reads GAGVSQTPSNKVTEKGKYVELRCDPISGHTALYWYRQSLGQGPEFLIYFQGTGAADDSGLPNDRFFAVRPEGSVSTLKIQRTERGDSAVYLCASSPQGTANTGELFFGEGSRLTVL.